The entry that follows covers one T cell receptor (beta chain) sequence. A junction boundary mismatches the germline segment, possibly from a read error. How the authors handled the data: Reference gene primer amplification yielded estimated nucleated cell counts. The repertoire was sequenced with immunoSEQ multiplex PCR; TCRdb's copy has only in-frame clones and lacks some. That table is the source of V, J and clone size, and D and trimming were worked out from the DNA. The sample shows under 300,000 clones, approximately 80% of them seen only once. Germline lookup yields CDR1 MDHEN and CDR2 SYDVKM. This CDR3 contains 11 residues. These data are taken from a study of blood T cell repertoires in COVID-19. Study overall: The samples span acute and convalescent COVID-19 from the United States, Italy and Spain. T cells, B-cell-depleted T cells, or PBMCs supplied cDNA or gDNA.

The specimen was peripheral blood. The chain employs TRBV28 and TRBJ2-7, with 9 bases matching TRBD2. The receptor comes from an elderly woman with active or convalescent COVID-19. The CDR3 protein is CASRGRLAEIF. The CDR3 DNA sequence: TGTGCCAGCAGGGGGAGACTAGCGGAGATCTTC.